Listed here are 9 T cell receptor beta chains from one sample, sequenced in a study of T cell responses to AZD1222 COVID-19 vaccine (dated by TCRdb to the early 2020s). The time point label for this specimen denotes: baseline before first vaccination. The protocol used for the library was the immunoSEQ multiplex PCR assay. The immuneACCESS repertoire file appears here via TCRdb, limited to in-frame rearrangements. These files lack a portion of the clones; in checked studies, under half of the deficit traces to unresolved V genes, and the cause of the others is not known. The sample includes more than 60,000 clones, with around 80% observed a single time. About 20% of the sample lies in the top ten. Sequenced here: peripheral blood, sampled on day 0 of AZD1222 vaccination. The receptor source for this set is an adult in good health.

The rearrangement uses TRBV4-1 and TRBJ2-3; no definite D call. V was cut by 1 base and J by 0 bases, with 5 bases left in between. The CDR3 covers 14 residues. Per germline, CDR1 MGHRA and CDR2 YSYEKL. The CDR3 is CASSQVSSTDTQYF. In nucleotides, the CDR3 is TGCGCCAGCAGCCAAGTGTCTAGCACAGATACGCAGTATTTT.

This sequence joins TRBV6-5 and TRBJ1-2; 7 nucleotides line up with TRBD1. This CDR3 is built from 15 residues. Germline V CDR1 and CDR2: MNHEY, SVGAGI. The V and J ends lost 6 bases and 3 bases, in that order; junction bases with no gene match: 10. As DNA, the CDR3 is TGTGCCAGCAGCTACGGGACAGTGGGTGACTATGGCTACACCTTC. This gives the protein CASSYGTVGDYGYTF.

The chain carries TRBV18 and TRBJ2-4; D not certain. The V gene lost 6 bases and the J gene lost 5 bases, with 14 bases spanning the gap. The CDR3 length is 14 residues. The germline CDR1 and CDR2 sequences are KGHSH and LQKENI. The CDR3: CASSPSSNQNIQYF. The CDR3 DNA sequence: TGTGCCAGCTCCCCGTCCTCGAACCAAAACATTCAGTACTTC.

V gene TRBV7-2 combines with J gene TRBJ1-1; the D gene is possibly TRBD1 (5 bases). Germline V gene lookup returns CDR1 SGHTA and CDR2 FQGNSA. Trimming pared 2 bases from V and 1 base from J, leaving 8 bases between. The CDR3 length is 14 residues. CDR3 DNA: TGTGCCAGCAGCTTATCGACAGCGAACACTGAAGCTTTCTTT. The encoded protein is CASSLSTANTEAFF. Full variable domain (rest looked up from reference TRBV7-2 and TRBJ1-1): GAGVSQSPSNKVTEKGKDVELRCDPISGHTALYWYRQSLGQGLEFLIYFQGNSAPDKSGLPSDRFSAERTGGSVSTLTIQRTQQEDSAVYLCASSLSTANTEAFFGQGTRLTVV.

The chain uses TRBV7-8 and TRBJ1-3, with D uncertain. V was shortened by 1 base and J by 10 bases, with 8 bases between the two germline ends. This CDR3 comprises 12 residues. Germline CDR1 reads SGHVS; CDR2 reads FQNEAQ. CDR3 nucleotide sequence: TGTGCCAGCAGCTTAGGGGAGTATACCATATATTTT. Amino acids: CASSLGEYTIYF.

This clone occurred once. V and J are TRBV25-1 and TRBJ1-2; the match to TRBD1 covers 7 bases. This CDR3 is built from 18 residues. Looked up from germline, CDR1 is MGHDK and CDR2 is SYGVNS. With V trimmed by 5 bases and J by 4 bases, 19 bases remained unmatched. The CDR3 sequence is CASSSWNLEQGIGYGYTF. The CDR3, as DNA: TGTGCCAGCAGTTCGTGGAATTTGGAACAGGGGATAGGCTATGGCTACACCTTC.

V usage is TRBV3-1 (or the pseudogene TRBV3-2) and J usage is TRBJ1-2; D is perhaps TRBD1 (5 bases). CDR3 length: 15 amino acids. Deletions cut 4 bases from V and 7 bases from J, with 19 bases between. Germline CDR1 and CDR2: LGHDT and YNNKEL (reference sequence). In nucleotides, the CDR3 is TGTGCCAGCAGCCCCTATGGGCAGGGAGAGTTTGGCTACACCTTC. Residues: CASSPYGQGEFGYTF.

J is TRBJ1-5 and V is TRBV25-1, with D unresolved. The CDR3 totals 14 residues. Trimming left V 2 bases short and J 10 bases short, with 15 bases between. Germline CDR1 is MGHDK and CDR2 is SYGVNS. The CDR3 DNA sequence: TGTGCCAGCAGTGAAGTAGACGGCAGCACACCCCAGCATTTT. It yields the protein CASSEVDGSTPQHF.

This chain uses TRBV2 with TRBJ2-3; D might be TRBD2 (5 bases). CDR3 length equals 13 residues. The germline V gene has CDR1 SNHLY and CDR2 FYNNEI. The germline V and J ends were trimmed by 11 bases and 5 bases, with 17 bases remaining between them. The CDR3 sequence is CADSGIRRDTQYF. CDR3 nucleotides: TGTGCCGACTCCGGGATCAGGAGAGATACGCAGTATTTT.